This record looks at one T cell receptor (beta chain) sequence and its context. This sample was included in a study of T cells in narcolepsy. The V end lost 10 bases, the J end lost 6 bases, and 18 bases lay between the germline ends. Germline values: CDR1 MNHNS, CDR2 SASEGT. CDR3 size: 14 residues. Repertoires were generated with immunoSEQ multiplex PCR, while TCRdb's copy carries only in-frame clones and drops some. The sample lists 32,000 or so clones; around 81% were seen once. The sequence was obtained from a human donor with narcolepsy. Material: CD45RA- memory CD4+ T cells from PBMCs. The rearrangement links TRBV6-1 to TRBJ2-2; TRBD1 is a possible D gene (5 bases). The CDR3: CATAIQVAAGELFF. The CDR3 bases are TGTGCCACCGCAATACAGGTCGCTGCCGGGGAGCTGTTTTTT.